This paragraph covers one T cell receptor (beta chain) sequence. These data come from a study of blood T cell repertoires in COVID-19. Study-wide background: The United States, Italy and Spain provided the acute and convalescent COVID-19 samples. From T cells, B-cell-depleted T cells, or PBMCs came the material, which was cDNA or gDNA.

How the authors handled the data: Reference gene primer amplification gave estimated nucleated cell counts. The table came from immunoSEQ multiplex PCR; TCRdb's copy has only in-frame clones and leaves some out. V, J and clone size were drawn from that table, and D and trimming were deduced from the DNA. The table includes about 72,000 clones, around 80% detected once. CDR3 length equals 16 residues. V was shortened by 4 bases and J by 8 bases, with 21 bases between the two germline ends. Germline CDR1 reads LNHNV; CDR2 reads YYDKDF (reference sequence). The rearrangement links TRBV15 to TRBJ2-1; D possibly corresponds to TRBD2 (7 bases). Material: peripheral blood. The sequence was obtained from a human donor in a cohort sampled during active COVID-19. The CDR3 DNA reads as TGTGCCACCAGCATGGGCCTAGGGGGGGGCCGCGATGAGCAGTTCTTC. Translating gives CATSMGLGGGRDEQFF. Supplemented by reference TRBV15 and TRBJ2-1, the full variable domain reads DAMVIQNPRYQVTQFGKPVTLSCSQTLNHNVMYWYQQKSSQAPKLLFHYYDKDFNNEADTPDNFQSRRPNTSFCFLDIRSPGLGDTAMYLCATSMGLGGGRDEQFFGPGTRLTVL.